This T cell receptor (beta chain) was recorded in a study of blood T cell repertoires in COVID-19 (TCRdb year 2020). As for the study more broadly: Collaborator samples came from the United States, Italy and Spain and covered acute and convalescent phases of COVID-19. The prospective study material was composed of cDNA or gDNA derived from T cells, B-cell-depleted T cells, or PBMCs. The dataset comprised deeply sampled blood TCRbeta repertoires from subjects exposed to, actively infected with, or recovered from COVID-19. A freely available public database, intended as a resource for researchers studying the immune response to SARS-CoV-2, is where the repertoires were released. Samples came from the ongoing ImmuneRACE study (first 160 participants) plus 1,254 subjects from 6 global collaborators. Nearly every sample came with metadata listing a de-identified subject ID, COVID-19 status, age in years and sex. Where HLA class I and class II types were available, the types were taken from metadata supplied by the sample provider, not from assay-based typing. On the study overall, not on this receptor specifically: Clinical and demographic metadata were provided uncurated, with the amount varying by source and participant.

Concerning this clone itself: No cognate antigen has been identified for it. No much larger clone is present one base from it, and per-base qualities are unavailable.

Whole blood was collected in K2EDTA tubes by collaborating institutions according to the institutions' own protocols. Collaborator samples were shipped for TCRbeta analysis as frozen whole blood, isolated PBMCs, or DNA extracted from either sample type. The immunoSEQ Assay, a bias-controlled multiplex PCR, was used to amplify TCRbeta CDR3 regions from genomic DNA. Per the authors' processing: The number of nucleated cells in each sample was estimated by amplification of reference gene primers within the assay. To quantify the absolute abundance of each unique TCRbeta CDR3 rearrangement, sequence reads were collapsed and filtered. For each sample, productive Simpson clonality was calculated by taking the square root of Simpson's diversity index across productive rearrangements. Entries here come from immuneACCESS through TCRdb and include only in-frame sequences with V and J called. Some clones fail to appear in such tables; in the studies checked, an unresolved V gene covers under half of the shortfall, and the cause of the remainder is unknown. V, J and clone size are taken as reported in that table, and D and trimming were inferred from the DNA itself. The table for this sample lists 160,000 or so clones; over 80% of them were counted only once. Jointly, the top ten make up 1.5% to 2% of the sample.

The clonotype comes from a woman in her forties or fifties with acute or convalescent COVID-19. Sequencing used peripheral blood.

For the CDR3, the sequence is CASTGSPGKAYEQYF. The base sequence is TGTGCCAGCACCGGATCGCCAGGGAAGGCGTACGAGCAGTACTTC. The V gene is TRBV21-1 and the J gene is TRBJ2-7; no check of the table's D call, TRBD1, against the DNA was made. TRBV21-1 is a recognized pseudogene. Spanning cysteine to phenylalanine, the CDR3 consists of 15 amino acids. The only DNA kept is the CDR3, 45 bases in frame from the first base.